These 18 T cell receptor beta chains were all obtained from the same sample, sequenced in a study of T cell repertoires in cytomegalovirus infection. Antigens of these TCRs are unknown. TCRdb analysed the reads with MiXCR anew, one entry per CDR3 protein. The table lists about 830,000 distinct CDR3 sequences, approximately 29% of them singletons, with 9.5% to 15% in the top ten. The specimen was cultured CD8+ T cells from PBMCs, collected from culture after CMV antigen stimulation. The receptors here all came from a human donor in good health (CMV status not recorded). Some clones in this sample may be carry-over from other donors' samples.

The genes are TRBV18 and TRBJ1-4; the D is unclear. The V end was cut by 3 bases, the J end by 0 bases, with 11 bases between. Germline V gives CDR1 KGHSH, CDR2 LQKENI. The CDR3 has 16 residues. The CDR3 sequence: CASSPGERSTNEKLFF. The CDR3 coding sequence is TGTGCCAGCTCACCGGGAGAACGTTCAACTAATGAAAAACTGTTTTTT.

This clonotype was picked up a small number of times. This chain joins TRBV27 and TRBJ1-6, with D hard to call. Germline V gene lookup returns CDR1 MNHEY and CDR2 SMNVEV (reference sequence). The CDR3 spans 16 residues. The V and J ends lost 7 bases and 6 bases respectively, with 19 bases between them. CDR3: CASTPEGFSGNSPLHF. In nucleotides, the CDR3 is TGTGCCAGCACCCCGGAGGGATTTTCGGGTAATTCACCCCTCCACTTT.

This clonotype was found a few times. The CDR3 here is CASSHGPPWGNIQYF. The DNA for the CDR3 is TGCGCCAGCAGTCATGGACCCCCCTGGGGAAACATTCAGTACTTC. The V call is TRBV23-1, the J call TRBJ2-4; D gene uncertain. TRBV23-1 is designated an ORF whose function remains uncertain. This CDR3 spans 15 amino acids. V lost 3 bases and J 6 bases, leaving 15 bases between the germline ends.

The V and J genes are TRBV7-9 and TRBJ2-3; 9 nucleotides agree with TRBD2. Trimming cost V 1 base and J 5 bases; bases outside gene matches: 10. Germline CDR1 and CDR2: SEHNR and FQNEAQ (reference sequence). The CDR3 loop spans 17 amino acids. The CDR3, as DNA: TGTGCCAGCAGCTTAGTTTCCAGCGGGGGGCCCCGAGATACGCAGTATTTT. Residues: CASSLVSSGGPRDTQYF.

This clonotype has more than one count but fewer than ten. DNA for the CDR3: TGTGCCAGCAGCCCCGGGCCGGTCAGTCAGCCCCAGCATTTT. Amino acid sequence: CASSPGPVSQPQHF. This chain connects TRBV6-1 to TRBJ1-5; D uncertain. The germline V gene has CDR1 MNHNS and CDR2 SASEGT. Trimming left V 6 bases short and J 6 bases short, with 15 bases between. The CDR3 is 14 residues long.

The chain uses TRBV12-3 or TRBV12-4 and TRBJ1-2; D gene ambiguous. V was clipped by 7 bases and J by 7 bases, with 16 bases between them. This CDR3 comprises 13 residues. DNA of the CDR3: TGTGCCAGCACCGACGGGTGGACGGTTGGCTACACCTTC. Its protein product is CASTDGWTVGYTF.

CDR3 sequence reads: CAIGESLAASYEQYF. Here the CDR3 DNA reads TGTGCCATCGGGGAGTCGCTAGCGGCTTCCTACGAGCAGTACTTC. The chain recombines TRBV10-3 with TRBJ2-7, with 7 bases lining up with TRBD2. V shed 8 bases, J shed 1 base, and the junction held 11 bases outside the gene matches. There are 15 residues in the CDR3. The germline V gene encodes CDR1 ENHRY and CDR2 SYGVKD.

The chain links TRBV27 to TRBJ2-1, with D perhaps matching TRBD1 (5 bases). Germline lookup yields CDR1 MNHEY and CDR2 SMNVEV (reference sequence). This CDR3 contains 15 residues. V shed 4 bases and J shed 1 base, with 11 bases lying between them. The CDR3 reads CASSWTLQSYNEQFF. The CDR3 coding sequence is TGTGCCAGCAGTTGGACACTCCAATCCTACAATGAGCAGTTCTTC.

The chain carries TRBV4-1 and TRBJ2-7; 9 bases line up with TRBD1. The V and J ends lost 1 base and 6 bases, in that order; junction bases with no gene match: 13. The CDR3 has 17 amino acids. Germline assignment: CDR1 MGHRA and CDR2 YSYEKL. CDR3 region: CASSQALQQGARSEQYF. Written as DNA, the CDR3 is TGCGCCAGCAGCCAAGCTCTACAACAGGGGGCTAGATCCGAGCAGTACTTC.

The chain joins TRBV27 to TRBJ1-1, with 8 bases matching TRBD1. The CDR3 totals 14 residues. The ends lost 5 bases at V and 3 bases at J; junction bases unmatched: 5. Germline loops: CDR1 MNHEY, CDR2 SMNVEV (reference sequence). The CDR3 protein is CASSTRQGHTEAFF. The CDR3 coding sequence is TGTGCCAGCAGTACCCGACAGGGGCACACTGAAGCTTTCTTT.

This clonotype was recorded at least ten times. J is TRBJ2-7 and V is TRBV14, with D possibly TRBD2 on 6 matching bases. Germline values: CDR1 SGHDN, CDR2 FVKESK. V was pared by 4 bases and J by 5 bases, with 9 bases between. The CDR3 has 12 residues. This CDR3 is CASSRRGDEQYF. Here the CDR3 DNA reads TGTGCCAGCAGCCGACGCGGGGACGAGCAGTACTTC.

In its sample, this clonotype was seen a few times. The chain uses TRBV28 and TRBJ2-3; D gene ambiguous. Trimming removed 8 bases from V and 0 bases from J, with 12 bases in between. The germline gives CDR1 MDHEN, CDR2 SYDVKM. This CDR3 spans 14 amino acids. The CDR3 region has the DNA TGTGCCAGCTCCCTAACCCTTAGCACAGATACGCAGTATTTT. The encoded protein is CASSLTLSTDTQYF.

This clonotype was seen many times. The chain employs TRBV7-8 and TRBJ2-1, with D perhaps being TRBD1 or TRBD2 (5 bases each). The CDR3 is 17 residues long. Germline-derived CDR1 and CDR2 are SGHVS and FQNEAQ. Trimming stripped 5 bases from V and 5 bases from J, with 22 bases between. CDR3 region: CASSPTLDSPGHNEQFF. DNA for the CDR3: TGTGCCAGCAGCCCTACCCTCGACAGCCCGGGACACAATGAGCAGTTCTTC.

In regard to this clonotype: This may stem from a read error, because a much larger clone lies one nucleotide away. The genes are TRBV7-8 and TRBJ2-2; 7 bases line up with TRBD2. The CDR3 has 16 amino acids. Germline CDR1 and CDR2: SGHVS and FQNEAQ. CDR3 sequence reads: CANSSYGTKNTGELFF. CDR3 DNA: TGTGCCAACAGCTCCTACGGGACTAAAAACACCGGGGAGCTGTTTTTT.

In its sample, this clonotype was seen many times. The chain has TRBV12-3 or TRBV12-4 and TRBJ2-3; 11 nucleotides line up with TRBD1. The J segment lost 2 bases and the V segment lost 3 bases, leaving 7 bases of the junction unmatched. This CDR3 contains 17 residues. The CDR3 loop reads CASSFSVGQGATDTQYF. CDR3 nucleotides: TGTGCCAGCAGTTTTTCCGTCGGACAGGGGGCCACAGATACGCAGTATTTT.

The rearrangement links TRBV7-9 to TRBJ2-3, with D perhaps assigned TRBD1 or TRBD2 (5 bases each). The CDR3 totals 13 residues. The ends were cut back, 6 bases at V and 3 bases at J, with 10 bases in the middle. The germline V gene has CDR1 SEHNR and CDR2 FQNEAQ (reference sequence). The CDR3: CASRLGVTDTQYF. The DNA of the CDR3 is TGTGCCAGCAGGCTGGGGGTTACAGATACGCAGTATTTT.

The chain carries TRBV14 and TRBJ1-3; D is possibly TRBD1 (6 bases). The germline V and J ends were trimmed by 0 bases and 2 bases, with 17 bases remaining between them. This CDR3 contains 18 residues. CDR1 is SGHDN, CDR2 FVKESK, per germline. The CDR3 spells CASSQDPMGAVAGNTIYF. DNA of the CDR3: TGTGCCAGCAGCCAAGACCCAATGGGGGCGGTAGCTGGAAACACCATATATTTT.

This clonotype was seen a handful of times. The chain links TRBV20-1 to TRBJ2-7; maybe TRBD1 (6 bases). The germline CDR1 and CDR2 sequences are DFQATT and SNEGSKA (reference sequence). There are 18 residues in the CDR3. Trimming pared 5 bases from V and 2 bases from J, leaving 28 bases between. CDR3: CSAARWGHAMPTTYEQYF. The DNA for the CDR3 is TGCAGTGCTGCGAGGTGGGGACATGCGATGCCGACGACCTACGAGCAGTACTTC.